This TCR beta chain was identified during a study of monozygotic twins with inflammatory bowel disease (dated by TCRdb to between 2018 and 2020). Regarding the complete study: A total of around 30 monozygotic twin pairs were included in the full study, comprising nine German pairs (four IBD-concordant, five IBD-discordant) and 19 IBD-discordant Danish pairs. The search for disease-associated traits relied mainly on comparing IBD patients with their genetically identical healthy co-twins within discordant pairs. Each individual had, on average, about 151 000 unique TCRalpha sequences and 181 000 unique TCRbeta sequences available for analysis.

The CDR3 numbers 18 residues from cysteine through phenylalanine. The entry carries no DNA sequence. Reading the germline V gene gives CDR1 KGHSH and CDR2 LQKENI. On this clonotype: What this receptor recognizes is not known.

Libraries were made using 5' RACE. The input for every TCR library was approximately 3,500 ng of total RNA. For each sample, cDNA synthesis was carried out in eight separate reactions using SMARTScribe reverse transcriptase. Unique molecular identifiers containing a 6-nucleotide sample barcode were introduced through template switching during cDNA synthesis. TCRalpha and TCRbeta cDNA was amplified in two nested PCRs of roughly 16 and 10 cycles, and bead purification was carried out after each PCR. Before amplification, cDNA was treated with uracil DNA-glycosylase and purified using the QIAquick PCR purification kit. The second PCR added Illumina TruSeq-compatible adapters along with sample-specific barcodes. Library quality and concentration were assessed using TapeStation and Qubit, and about 5 ng of each library was pooled. Pooled libraries were sequenced on an Illumina HiSeq2500 single-index Rapid Run with 2 x 100 bp reads and custom sequencing primers. The original pipeline was this. PCR and sequencing errors were corrected by UMI-based consensus assembly using MiGEC version 1.2.6. MiXCR version 2.1.1 was used for V(D)J alignment, clonotype assembly and CDR3 extraction. Normalisation of gene usage, clonotype sharing and MAIT/NKT TCR abundance was achieved by analysing the top 1000, 10 000 and 20 000 clonotypes per sample. After downsampling to 27 000 UMIs, diversity was calculated as the inverse Simpson index using the vegan R package. Statistical testing used paired Mann-Whitney U tests on the discordant twin pairs and applied Benjamini-Hochberg correction for multiple testing. Once TCRdb had reprocessed the reads, it stored one entry per CDR3 protein sequence and supplied no DNA. TCRdb, not the original authors, processed these V and J calls. The sample table on file contains approximately 300,000 distinct CDR3 sequences. The ten largest clonotypes hold roughly 5.2% of the sample.

Points the paper makes about the study in general: Differing immunosuppressive treatments among patients may have added background noise and inter-individual variability to the repertoires. The results gave no support for a single strong signal or clonotype linked to IBD. Repertoire similarity did not differ between concordant and discordant twins, possibly due to limited statistical power. TCRbeta repertoire diversity, by inverse Simpson index, was decreased in IBD patients compared with their healthy co-twins. Compared with healthy twins, IBD patients had fewer clonotypes in common with other individuals, a difference most pronounced in patients showing signs of disease activity. The analysis was unable to tell apart different T cell subtypes.

From each donor, a roughly 2.5 ml peripheral blood sample was collected into PAXgene tubes and stored at -80 degrees C. Total RNA was isolated from whole blood with the PAXgene blood miRNA kit on an automated QIAcube, without T cell sorting. Deep TCRalpha and TCRbeta repertoire profiling with unique molecular barcoding was performed on peripheral blood of monozygotic twin pairs concordant or discordant for inflammatory bowel disease. Smoking habits were recorded for all twin pairs, and each individual was classified as a current, former or never smoker. This receptor was taken from a human donor with ulcerative colitis or Crohn's disease, or a healthy co-twin of an affected twin (not recorded which). The rearranged segments are TRBV18 and TRBJ2-1; TCRdb's assignment of TRBD1 cannot be checked, as there is no DNA. The material sequenced was blood. CDR3 sequence: CASSPPRGTGGSYNEQFF. The entire variable domain, with the stretches around the CDR3 drawn from the reference TRBV18 and TRBJ2-1 proteins, is NAGVMQNPRHLVRRRGQEARLRCSPMKGHSHVYWYRQLPEEGLKFMVYLQKENIIDESGMPKERFSAEFPKEGPSILRIQQVVRGDSAAYFCASSPPRGTGGSYNEQFFGPGTRLTVL.